The rows below give T cell receptor beta chains drawn from one sample of a study of shared clonotypes between healthy human individuals. TCRdb's table, derived via immunoSEQ multiplex PCR, lists solely in-frame clones and lacks some. The sample lists under 600,000 clones, 60% to 80% occurring once. The source material was PBMCs. The receptors here all came from a woman aged 40 to 55 in good health. Some clones in this sample may be carry-over from other donors' samples. CDR3s include the opening cysteine and the closing phenylalanine or tryptophan. D genes are given only for firm matches. Clone size is stated in some rows and not others, as once, few, many or a class when expanded.

D	size	V	J	DNA	CDR3
NA	NA	TRBV7-2	TRBJ2-1	TGTGCCAGCAGTTTAGGTAGCGGAGCTAACAATGAGCAGTTCTTC	CASSLGSGANNEQFF
TRBD1	NA	TRBV2	TRBJ1-5	TGTGCCAGCAGTTACGACAGGGGTCTACGTCAGCCCCAGCATTTT	CASSYDRGLRQPQHF
NA	many	TRBV5-1	TRBJ2-5	TGCGCCAGCAGTCCTCGGGGGAGAGAGACCCAGTACTTC	CASSPRGRETQYF
TRBD1	NA	TRBV27	TRBJ2-2	TGTGCCAGCAGGCCGGGACAGGGCAACACCGGGGAGCTGTTTTTT	CASRPGQGNTGELFF
NA	NA	TRBV6-1	TRBJ2-2	TGTGCCAGCAGTTCTAGGAACACCGGGGAGCTGTTTTTT	CASSSRNTGELFF
NA	few	TRBV12-5	TRBJ2-3	TGTGCTAGTGGTCCTCTCCGGACAGAAGATACGCAGTATTTT	CASGPLRTEDTQYF
NA	few	TRBV19	TRBJ2-2	TGTGCCAGTAGTCCCCGGACAGACAACACCGGGGAGCTGTTTTTT	CASSPRTDNTGELFF
NA	NA	TRBV30	TRBJ1-3	TGTGCCTGGAGTGTCGGGGGCTCTGGAAACACCATATATTTT	CAWSVGGSGNTIYF
TRBD1	few	TRBV2	TRBJ1-5	TGTGCCACCTCACAGGGGGTAGATCAGCCCCAGCATTTT	CATSQGVDQPQHF
TRBD2	NA	TRBV4-1	TRBJ2-7	TGCGCCAGCAGCCACGTGACTAGCGGGAGCTCCTACGAGCAGTACTTC	CASSHVTSGSSYEQYF
TRBD2	NA	TRBV9	TRBJ2-7	TGTGCCAGCAGCGTAGCGGGTCTAGCGGGCCCCTACGAGCAGTACTTC	CASSVAGLAGPYEQYF
TRBD1	NA	TRBV18	TRBJ2-7	TGTGCCAGCTCTGACGGGACAGGGTCCTCCTACGAGCAGTACTTC	CASSDGTGSSYEQYF
NA	few	TRBV7-9	TRBJ2-7	TGTGCCAGCAGCTTAGGATGGACAGTCAACGAGCAGTACTTC	CASSLGWTVNEQYF
TRBD1	few	TRBV28	TRBJ1-5	TGTGCCAGCGGTTCACAGGGGCACAATCAGCCCCAGCATTTT	CASGSQGHNQPQHF
NA	NA	TRBV6-6	TRBJ1-4	TGTGCCAGCACCCAGGGGAAGGCTAATGAAAAACTGTTTTTT	CASTQGKANEKLFF
TRBD2	NA	TRBV7-6	TRBJ2-2	TGTGCCAGCAGACAACTAGCGGGAGGGCTCGGGGAGCTGTTTTTT	CASRQLAGGLGELFF
NA	NA	TRBV4-1	TRBJ1-3	TGCGCCACCAAGATACAACAGGGAGCTGGAAACACCATATATTTT	CATKIQQGAGNTIYF
NA	NA	TRBV7-9	TRBJ2-7	TGTGCCAGCAGCCATGAGGGCGAGCAGTACTTC	CASSHEGEQYF
NA	NA	TRBV7-3	TRBJ2-3	TGTGCCAGCAGCCCGGGACATTCCACAGATACGCAGTATTTT	CASSPGHSTDTQYF